This T cell receptor (beta chain) was found in a study of identical twins. Findings and limits, study-wide: Models, which agreed with sharing between unrelated individuals, nonetheless underestimated the out-of-frame TCR alpha sharing seen in monozygotic twins.

Each cDNA held unique molecular identifiers, and template switching gave it a universal primer site. TCRdb passed the 5' RACE reads through MiXCR, listing each CDR3 protein once. The sample records 250,000 to 300,000 distinct CDR3 sequences, about 8% being singletons. This clonotype has a handful of counts. Its target is unknown. The CDR3 totals 15 residues. Germline loops: CDR1 SGHKS, CDR2 YYEKEE (reference sequence). V was clipped by 0 bases and J by 0 bases, with 9 bases between them. Healthy Caucasians alone served as donors. This sample also belongs to another study, concerning yellow fever vaccine responses in identical twins.

This TCR derives from a woman between 18 and 29 years old in good health. This chain links TRBV5-5 with TRBJ1-1; a weak D match, TRBD1 (5 bases). The sequenced material came from CD8+ T cells sorted from blood. CDR3 sequence: CASSLGGLLNTEAFF. CDR3 DNA: TGTGCCAGCAGCTTGGGGGGACTGTTGAACACTGAAGCTTTCTTT.